The 16 T cell receptor beta chains listed next were all sequenced from one sample in a study of early stage breast cancer tumors. Method: immunoSEQ multiplex PCR; TCRdb's copy keeps in-frame clones and lacks some. The sample yields 6,000 to 10,000 clones, under 65% seen once. The material sequenced was breast tumor tissue. The receptors shown here come from an older person with breast cancer.

This clone was picked up one time. The chain employs TRBV10-3 and TRBJ2-3; D might be TRBD2 (7 bases). The CDR3 extends over 16 amino acids. The germline V and J ends were trimmed by 5 bases and 1 base, with 16 bases remaining between them. CDR1 is ENHRY and CDR2 is SYGVKD in the germline V gene. The CDR3 protein is CAISPGEGGGTDTQYF. The CDR3 DNA sequence: TGTGCCATCAGTCCAGGGGAGGGAGGGGGCACAGATACGCAGTATTTT.

V and J are TRBV6-6 and TRBJ2-3; TRBD1 is a possible D gene (6 bases). Trimming removed 8 bases at V and 0 bases at J, with 15 bases between. The CDR3 spans 15 residues. Looked up from germline, CDR1 is MNHNY and CDR2 is SVGAGI (reference sequence). In DNA, the CDR3 is TGTGCCAGCTGGGGGCTAGACTTTAGCACAGATACGCAGTATTTT. This translates into CASWGLDFSTDTQYF.

V and J are TRBV29-1 and TRBJ2-3; 9 bases agree with TRBD2. V was pared by 4 bases and J by 5 bases, with 4 bases of the junction left unmatched. The CDR3 extends over 13 amino acids. The germline CDR1 and CDR2 sequences are SQVTM and ANQGSEA. CDR3 DNA sequence: TGCAGCGTTGGGCGGGGGGGCGGAGATACGCAGTATTTT. Its protein is CSVGRGGGDTQYF.

The chain couples TRBV5-5 to TRBJ2-5; weak D call: TRBD1 (6 bases). Germline CDR1 is SGHKS and CDR2 is YYEKEE (reference sequence). V lost 4 bases, J lost 2 bases, and 15 bases lay in between. CDR3 length: 15 residues. CDR3 DNA sequence: TGTGCCAGCAGCCCGGAAGGCAGGGGTCAAGAGACCCAGTACTTC. It encodes CASSPEGRGQETQYF.

This chain uses TRBV5-1 with TRBJ2-5; 10 bases are shared with TRBD2. The last part of the DNA fits TRBJ2-7 better; the J call may be wrong. Germline loops: CDR1 SGHRS, CDR2 YFSETQ. The CDR3 has 18 amino acids. The DNA for the CDR3 is TGCGCCAGCAGCTTGGAAACTAGCGGGGCAAGGAGCTCCTACGAGCAGTACTTC. Translating gives CASSLETSGARSSYEQYF.

The chain links TRBV5-4 to TRBJ1-4; TRBD1 agrees at 10 bases. The CDR3 is made up of 14 amino acids. Germline V gene sequence: CDR1 SGHNT, CDR2 YYREEE (reference sequence). With V trimmed by 2 bases and J by 8 bases, 3 bases remained unmatched. CDR3 protein: CASSFGTGDEKLFF. CDR3 nucleotide sequence: TGTGCCAGCAGCTTCGGGACAGGGGACGAAAAACTGTTTTTT.

V is TRBV4-3 and J is TRBJ1-4; possible D gene TRBD1, 5 bases. This CDR3 contains 14 residues. CDR1 LGHNA and CDR2 YSLEER come from the germline V gene. V lost 0 bases and J 9 bases, leaving 11 bases between the germline ends. For the CDR3, the DNA is TGCGCCAGCAGCCAAGACAGTGACAGAAAAAAACTGTTTTTT. This gives the protein CASSQDSDRKKLFF.

The chain has TRBV28 and TRBJ2-7; 9 bases agree with TRBD2. Germline V gives CDR1 MDHEN, CDR2 SYDVKM. V lost 4 bases and J lost 2; bases outside the gene matches: 9. CDR3 length: 16 residues. The CDR3 is CASSSTQRGVPYEQYF. The DNA for the CDR3 is TGTGCCAGCAGTTCAACCCAGCGGGGGGTCCCCTACGAGCAGTACTTC.

The chain is built from TRBV30 and TRBJ2-1, with TRBD1 matching over 7 bases. V was pared by 8 bases and J by 6 bases, with 16 bases of the junction left unmatched. The CDR3 is 15 amino acids. Germline V CDR1 and CDR2: GTSNPN, SVGIG (reference sequence). This CDR3 is CALTPTGKLVNEQFF. The CDR3 coding sequence is TGTGCCCTCACACCGACAGGGAAATTAGTCAATGAGCAGTTCTTC. Together with reference TRBV30 and TRBJ2-1, the CDR3 gives the full variable domain: SQTIHQWPATLVQPVGSPLSLECTVEGTSNPNLYWYRQAAGRGLQLLFYSVGIGQISSEVPQNLSASRPQDRQFILSSKKLLLSDSGFYLCALTPTGKLVNEQFFGPGTRLTVL.

This chain joins TRBV19 and TRBJ1-6; D unresolved. This CDR3 is 15 amino acids long. Germline CDR1 reads LNHDA; CDR2 reads SQIVND (reference sequence). The V end lost 6 bases, the J end lost 1 base, and 10 bases lay between the germline ends. As DNA, the CDR3 is TGTGCCAGTAGGGGCCCGAATTCCTATAATTCACCCCTCCACTTT. Translating it yields CASRGPNSYNSPLHF. Variable domain in full (rest from reference TRBV19 and TRBJ1-6): DGGITQSPKYLFRKEGQNVTLSCEQNLNHDAMYWYRQDPGQGLRLIYYSQIVNDFQKGDIAEGYSVSREKKESFPLTVTSAQKNPTAFYLCASRGPNSYNSPLHFGNGTRLTVT.

This clone has a handful of counts. The chain couples TRBV13 to TRBJ2-3; D is uncertain. Trimming removed 6 bases from V and 2 bases from J, with 6 bases in between. Germline CDR1 is PRHDT and CDR2 is FYEKMQ (reference sequence). This CDR3 is 12 amino acids long. The CDR3 spells CASSKFTDTQYF. CDR3 bases: TGTGCCAGCAGTAAATTCACAGATACGCAGTATTTT.

This sequence joins TRBV4-2 and TRBJ2-7, with 8 bases matching TRBD2. V shed 3 bases and J 6 bases; nucleotides not matched to a gene: 13. Germline V gene sequence: CDR1 LGHNA, CDR2 YNFKEQ. This CDR3 spans 16 amino acids. The CDR3 protein is CASSQGTGLVISEQYF. The CDR3 DNA reads TGTGCCAGCAGCCAGGGGACGGGACTAGTCATAAGCGAGCAGTACTTC.

This clone is large (0.1 to 1%). The chain employs TRBV5-6 and TRBJ2-1; D may be TRBD1 (6 bases). The CDR3 covers 16 residues. Germline V gene sequence: CDR1 SGHDT, CDR2 YYEEEE. V was clipped by 3 bases and J by 1 base, with 14 bases between them. The CDR3 reads CASSWPWDNSYNEQFF. The CDR3 nucleotides are TGTGCCAGCAGCTGGCCGTGGGACAATTCCTACAATGAGCAGTTCTTC.

The V and J genes are TRBV9 and TRBJ1-2, with 12 nucleotides matching TRBD1. V was clipped by 0 bases and J by 8 bases; unmatched bases: 8. CDR3 length equals 16 residues. CDR1 is SGDLS, CDR2 YYNGEE, per germline. As DNA, the CDR3 is TGTGCCAGCAGCGTAGCCCTGGGACAGGGGGCTGAAGGCTACACCTTC. Protein sequence: CASSVALGQGAEGYTF.

The chain links TRBV15 to TRBJ2-3; D is perhaps TRBD2 (6 bases). CDR1 LNHNV and CDR2 YYDKDF come from the germline V gene (reference sequence). V dropped 1 base and J dropped 1 base, with 9 bases sitting between them. The CDR3 extends over 15 amino acids. CDR3 residues: CATSRAGGGTDTQYF. CDR3 DNA: TGTGCCACCAGCAGAGCCGGAGGGGGCACAGATACGCAGTATTTT.

The chain joins TRBV5-1 to TRBJ1-4, with D possibly being TRBD1 (5 bases). The CDR3 consists of 15 residues. Germline CDR1 SGHRS, CDR2 YFSETQ. V was shortened by 0 bases and J by 8 bases, with 14 bases between the two germline ends. The CDR3 bases are TGCGCCAGCAGCTTGGGGCCGGGGGTATTGGAAAAACTGTTTTTT. This sequence encodes CASSLGPGVLEKLFF. The entire variable domain, with the rest obtained from reference TRBV5-1 and TRBJ1-4, is as follows: KAGVTQTPRYLIKTRGQQVTLSCSPISGHRSVSWYQQTPGQGLQFLFEYFSETQRNKGNFPGRFSGRQFSNSRSEMNVSTLELGDSALYLCASSLGPGVLEKLFFGSGTQLSVL.